The 20 T cell receptor beta chains below all came from one sample that was sequenced in a study of cytomegalovirus exposure and HLA in healthy donors. With 60 Vbeta and 13 Jbeta primers, the PCR was carried out. Clones were sequenced by immunoSEQ multiplex PCR, and TCRdb holds only the in-frame ones, with some missing. This sample yields 150,000 to 200,000 clones, of which almost 80% are seen a single time; approximately 6% belongs to the top ten. Sample: PBMCs. Receptors originate from a man aged 35 to 55 in good health and CMV-seropositive.

The CDR3 DNA follows: TGCGCCAGCAGCCGCGGGACTAGCGGTTACAATGAGCAGTTCTTC. Encoded protein: CASSRGTSGYNEQFF. The chain is built from TRBV5-1 and TRBJ2-1; 11 bases are shared with TRBD2. The germline gives CDR1 SGHRS, CDR2 YFSETQ. Germline trimming cut 4 bases from V and 4 bases from J; bases unmatched to any gene: 4. CDR3 length: 15 amino acids.

The chain has TRBV19 and TRBJ1-1; D not resolved. V lost 9 bases to trimming and J lost 0 bases, with 11 bases between them. The CDR3 has 13 amino acids. CDR1 and CDR2 (germline): LNHDA, SQIVND (reference sequence). For the CDR3, the DNA is TGTGCCAGCCAAGACACAATGAACACTGAAGCTTTCTTT. Protein product: CASQDTMNTEAFF.

The rearrangement links TRBV5-1 to TRBJ2-5; 9 bases line up with TRBD2. The CDR3 extends over 14 amino acids. CDR1 and CDR2 from the germline V gene are SGHRS and YFSETQ. Trimming cost V 5 bases and J 3 bases; bases outside gene matches: 5. The CDR3 DNA sequence: TGCGCCAGCAGTCGGGCTAGCGGGAAAGAGACCCAGTACTTC. Protein product: CASSRASGKETQYF. The whole variable domain, remainder taken from reference TRBV5-1 and TRBJ2-5, is KAGVTQTPRYLIKTRGQQVTLSCSPISGHRSVSWYQQTPGQGLQFLFEYFSETQRNKGNFPGRFSGRQFSNSRSEMNVSTLELGDSALYLCASSRASGKETQYFGPGTRLLVL.

The CDR3 loop reads CASSESTSHEQFF. The CDR3 region has the DNA TGCGCCAGCAGTGAGTCAACATCCCATGAGCAGTTCTTC. V usage is TRBV10-2 and J usage is TRBJ2-1; D gene uncertain. Germline V gene data show CDR1 as WSHSY and CDR2 as SAAADI. Trimming removed 0 bases at V and 8 bases at J, with 8 bases between. This CDR3 spans 13 amino acids.

The V and J genes are TRBV7-4 and TRBJ1-5; D gene unclear. The CDR3 has 15 amino acids. Germline CDR1 is SGHVT and CDR2 is SQSDAQ. The germline V and J ends were trimmed by 6 bases and 0 bases, with 12 bases remaining between them. The CDR3 DNA reads as TGTGCCAGCAGAGGTCTGCACTATAGCAATCAGCCCCAGCATTTT. This sequence encodes CASRGLHYSNQPQHF. Full variable domain (missing parts from reference TRBV7-4 and TRBJ1-5): GAGVSQSPRYKVAKRGRDVALRCDSISGHVTLYWYRQTLGQGSEVLTYSQSDAQRDKSGRPSGRFSAERPERSVSTLKIQRTEQGDSAVYLCASRGLHYSNQPQHFGDGTRLSIL.

This clone was seen once. The J gene is TRBJ1-4, the V gene TRBV7-3, with 8 bases identical to TRBD1. Germline assignment: CDR1 SGHTA and CDR2 FQGTGA. The CDR3 extends over 15 amino acids. Trimming cost V 2 bases and J 8 bases; bases outside gene matches: 7. CDR3 amino acids: CASSLGGTGTEKLFF. DNA of the CDR3: TGTGCCAGCAGCTTAGGTGGGACAGGTACCGAAAAACTGTTTTTT. The variable domain in full, completed from reference TRBV7-3 and TRBJ1-4, reads GAGVSQTPSNKVTEKGKYVELRCDPISGHTALYWYRQSLGQGPEFLIYFQGTGAADDSGLPNDRFFAVRPEGSVSTLKIQRTERGDSAVYLCASSLGGTGTEKLFFGSGTQLSVL.

The chain couples TRBV11-3 to TRBJ1-1; D remains unclear. The CDR3 is 13 amino acids. V lost 6 bases and J lost 3, with 11 bases in between. Germline V gene lookup returns CDR1 SGHNT and CDR2 YENEEA. The CDR3 bases are TGTGCCAGCAGTCGGTGGGAGGACACTGAAGCTTTCTTT. Its protein product is CASSRWEDTEAFF.

V is TRBV7-8 and J is TRBJ2-7; 7 bases are shared with TRBD1. The CDR3 has 14 amino acids. V lost 5 bases, J lost 4 bases, and 8 bases stayed unmatched. The germline gives CDR1 SGHVS, CDR2 FQNEAQ. The CDR3 sequence is CASSVDRVGYEQYF. The CDR3 nucleotides are TGTGCCAGCAGCGTCGACAGGGTAGGATACGAGCAGTACTTC.

The rearrangement links TRBV2 to TRBJ1-6; D remains unclear. Trimming cost V 7 bases and J 6 bases, with 10 bases left between them. In germline, CDR1 is SNHLY, CDR2 FYNNEI. This CDR3 is 13 amino acids long. The chain's CDR3 is CASKEYLNSPLHF. The CDR3 DNA reads as TGTGCCAGCAAGGAGTACCTTAATTCACCCCTCCACTTT.

J is TRBJ2-4 and V is TRBV28; no clear D gene. V shed 1 base and J shed 0 bases, with 7 bases lying between them. In germline, CDR1 is MDHEN, CDR2 SYDVKM. There are 15 residues in the CDR3. In nucleotides, the CDR3 is TGTGCCAGCAGTTTATACGGGTTAGCCAAAAACATTCAGTACTTC. Translation: CASSLYGLAKNIQYF.

The V and J genes are TRBV7-7 and TRBJ2-5, with 7 bases that match TRBD2. CDR1 SSHAT and CDR2 FNYEAQ come from the germline V gene (reference sequence). The CDR3 is made up of 15 amino acids. V lost 5 bases, J lost 1 base, and 7 bases stayed unmatched. For the CDR3, the DNA is TGTGCCAGCAGCGTGCAGGCTAGCGGCCAAGAGACCCAGTACTTC. As protein: CASSVQASGQETQYF.

The rearrangement links TRBV9 to TRBJ2-2, with 11 bases identical to TRBD2. V lost 4 bases, J lost 3 bases, and 5 bases stayed unmatched. There are 16 residues in the CDR3. Germline V gene lookup returns CDR1 SGDLS and CDR2 YYNGEE. As DNA, the CDR3 is TGTGCCAGCAGCCCTACTAGCGGGAGTTACACCGGGGAGCTGTTTTTT. As protein: CASSPTSGSYTGELFF.

This chain links TRBV6-5 with TRBJ2-3; 11 nucleotides agree with TRBD2. The CDR3 runs to 15 residues. The V gene end was trimmed by 6 bases and the J gene end by 4 bases; junction bases not matched to a gene: 6. In germline, CDR1 is MNHEY, CDR2 SVGAGI. The CDR3 DNA sequence: TGTGCCAGCAGGGGACTAGCGGATAACTCAGATACGCAGTATTTT. This sequence encodes CASRGLADNSDTQYF.

Here the CDR3 reads CASRDRRGGTGELFF. Written as DNA, the CDR3 is TGTGCCAGCAGAGATCGGAGAGGAGGCACCGGGGAGCTGTTTTTT. This sequence joins TRBV7-2 and TRBJ2-2; TRBD2 is a possible D gene (5 bases). The CDR3 has 15 amino acids. Germline CDR1 reads SGHTA; CDR2 reads FQGNSA. Trimming shortened V by 6 bases and J by 4 bases, and 15 bases separated the two germline ends.

This clone was seen once. This chain connects TRBV2 to TRBJ1-3; perhaps TRBD1 as D (6 bases). Looked up from germline, CDR1 is SNHLY and CDR2 is FYNNEI. Trimming shortened V by 5 bases and J by 4 bases, and 12 bases separated the two germline ends. CDR3 length: 14 residues. The CDR3 is CASSQQGWGNTIYF. The DNA for the CDR3 is TGTGCCAGCAGTCAACAGGGATGGGGAAACACCATATATTTT.

This clone has just a few counts. This chain uses TRBV9 with TRBJ2-1; TRBD2 matches at 11 bases. The CDR3 totals 16 residues. Germline V CDR1 and CDR2: SGDLS, YYNGEE. V was clipped by 0 bases and J by 9 bases; unmatched bases: 8. The CDR3: CASSVATLAGGVEQFF. CDR3 nucleotide sequence: TGTGCCAGCAGCGTAGCTACCCTAGCGGGAGGTGTTGAGCAGTTCTTC. Based on the CDR3 plus reference TRBV9 and TRBJ2-1, the full variable domain is DSGVTQTPKHLITATGQRVTLRCSPRSGDLSVYWYQQSLDQGLQFLIQYYNGEERAKGNILERFSAQQFPDLHSELNLSSLELGDSALYFCASSVATLAGGVEQFFGPGTRLTVL.

This clone was detected only once. The chain joins TRBV2 to TRBJ2-1; no clear D gene. CDR1 SNHLY and CDR2 FYNNEI come from the germline V gene. Trimming left V 2 bases short and J 2 bases short, with 7 bases between. The length of the CDR3 is 14 residues. The CDR3: CASSEPQTYNEQFF. CDR3 nucleotide sequence: TGTGCCAGCAGTGAACCGCAGACCTACAATGAGCAGTTCTTC.

The chain combines TRBV30 with TRBJ2-1; D unresolved. Germline V gene lookup returns CDR1 GTSNPN and CDR2 SVGIG (reference sequence). V lost 0 bases and J 7 bases, leaving 10 bases between the germline ends. CDR3 length equals 13 residues. CDR3 loop: CAWSVLANNEQFF. The CDR3 nucleotides read TGTGCCTGGAGTGTACTTGCTAATAATGAGCAGTTCTTC.

This clone appeared once. The chain has TRBV5-3 and TRBJ2-1, with TRBD1 identical over 9 bases. TRBV5-3 is known as an ORF, though its function is uncertain. J lost 6 bases, V lost 4 bases, and 2 bases had no gene match. The length of the CDR3 is 13 residues. Here the CDR3 DNA reads TGTGCCAGAAGCCAGGGACAGGGCAATGAGCAGTTCTTC. Encoded protein: CARSQGQGNEQFF.

Only one count was recorded for this clone. The rearrangement joins TRBV2 to TRBJ2-1; D call uncertain. V was shortened by 7 bases and J by 2 bases, with 15 bases between the two germline ends. Looked up from germline, CDR1 is SNHLY and CDR2 is FYNNEI. The CDR3 sequence is 15 residues long. The CDR3 loop is CASIPSAGTYNEQFF. Written as DNA, the CDR3 is TGTGCCAGCATTCCCTCCGCAGGCACCTACAATGAGCAGTTCTTC.